Listed below are T cell receptor beta chains from one sample, sequenced in a study of T cells in Graves' hyperthyroidism and ophthalmopathy. TCRdb re-called the multiplex PCR reads with MiXCR, one entry per CDR3 protein. The data show over 250,000 distinct CDR3 sequences, less than 30% seen once. The sequenced sample consisted of blood. The receptors derive from a man in his forties with Graves' hyperthyroidism that later progressed to Graves' ophthalmopathy. CDR3s include the opening cysteine and the closing phenylalanine or tryptophan. D genes are given only for firm matches. Expanded clones get a size class; other rows say once, few or many, or leave the size out.

clone_size j_call d_call v_call cdr3_nt cdr3_aa
many TRBJ2-7 NA TRBV9 TGTGCCAGCAGCTTCCAAATACGGGACGAGCAGTACTTC CASSFQIRDEQYF
few TRBJ1-1 NA TRBV24-1 TGTGCCGTAGGTGACACTGAAGCTTTCTTT CAVGDTEAFF
many TRBJ2-5 NA TRBV28 TGTGCCAGCAGTTCGACGGCCTATGGAGAGACCCAGTACTTC CASSSTAYGETQYF
NA TRBJ2-7 TRBD2 TRBV11-2 TGTGCCAGCAGCCAGCGGGAACGGGCCTACGAGCAGTACTTC CASSQRERAYEQYF
NA TRBJ1-1 NA TRBV30 TGTGCCTGGAGTGTACCATTTCGACCTGGGATCACTGAAGCTTTCTTT CAWSVPFRPGITEAFF
many TRBJ1-1 NA TRBV19 TGTGCCAGTAGTCTTCATTTAGGCGAGCTGAACACTGAAGCTTTCTTT CASSLHLGELNTEAFF
many TRBJ1-2 NA TRBV6-1 TGTGCCAGCAGTGCCCGGGGGGGATTCGATGGCTACACCTTC CASSARGGFDGYTF
NA TRBJ1-1 NA TRBV29-1 TGCAGCGTATTATCCGGGCCCACTGAAGCTTTCTTT CSVLSGPTEAFF
many TRBJ1-1 TRBD1 TRBV12-3/TRBV12-4 TGTGCCAGCAGCCCCCGGACGACAGGGGCCACTGAAGCTTTCTTT CASSPRTTGATEAFF
NA TRBJ2-4 NA TRBV18 TGTGCCAGCTCACCAGGGTTTGGGCAGATCCTAGCCAAAAACATTCAGTACTTC CASSPGFGQILAKNIQYF
many TRBJ2-2 TRBD2 TRBV30 TGTGCCTGGAGTGTGCTAGCGGGAGGGGTCCGCGGGGAGCTGTTTTTT CAWSVLAGGVRGELFF
many TRBJ1-2 TRBD1 TRBV6-1 TGTGCCAGCAGTGCACCCGGGACAGGTTTCCTCAACTATGGCTACACCTTC CASSAPGTGFLNYGYTF
many TRBJ1-2 TRBD1 TRBV2 TGTGCCAGCAGTGAAAGGGACAGGGACATCTATGGCTACACCTTC CASSERDRDIYGYTF
many TRBJ1-5 NA TRBV2 TGTGCCAGCAGTGAGGGGTACCAGCCCCAGCATTTT CASSEGYQPQHF
few TRBJ2-2 NA TRBV12-5 TGTGCTAGTGGCGTGGGGAACACCGGGGAGCTGTTTTTT CASGVGNTGELFF
many TRBJ1-2 NA TRBV12-3/TRBV12-4 TGTGCCAGCACCCACCTCCGGGGAGAAGGCTACACCTTC CASTHLRGEGYTF
many TRBJ2-5 NA TRBV24-1 TGTGCCACCAGTGATCCGGGACGGGATGTGGAGACCCAGTACTTC CATSDPGRDVETQYF
many TRBJ1-5 NA TRBV27 TGTGCCAGCAGTGCTGACAGGAATTATCAGCCCCAGCATTTT CASSADRNYQPQHF
many TRBJ1-1 TRBD1 TRBV3-1 TGTGCCAGCAGCCAACTTCGACAGGGTAGGGGCACTGAAGCTTTCTTT CASSQLRQGRGTEAFF
many TRBJ1-2 NA TRBV2 TGTGCCAGCAGTGCCGCCCGGATTCGCCTGAACTATGGCTACACCTTC CASSAARIRLNYGYTF
few TRBJ2-2 TRBD1 TRBV11-2 TGTGCCAGCAGCTTAGGGGACAGGGGGCGAGGCGGGGAGCTGTTTTTT CASSLGDRGRGGELFF
NA TRBJ2-5 TRBD2 TRBV7-2 TGTGCCAGCAGCTCAGGACTAGCGATGAGAGAGACCCAGTACTTC CASSSGLAMRETQYF
few TRBJ1-1 TRBD1 TRBV6-5 TGTGCCAGCAGCCGAGACAGGGTCCCCCAAGCTTTCTTT CASSRDRVPQAFF
many TRBJ1-2 TRBD1 TRBV29-1 TGCAGCACCTGGACAGGGGACGACTATGGCTACACCTTC CSTWTGDDYGYTF
many TRBJ2-7 NA TRBV10-3 TGTGCCATCTCTGGGGGGGCTAGCGGCGAGCAGTACTTC CAISGGASGEQYF
many TRBJ2-6 NA TRBV24-1 TGTGCCACCAGTGATCGTCCGGGAACAAGCTCTGGGGCCAACGTCCTGACTTTC CATSDRPGTSSGANVLTF
many TRBJ1-1 NA TRBV6-5 TGTGCCAGCAGTTTCGCGCGCGGACGGATGAACACTGAAGCTTTCTTT CASSFARGRMNTEAFF
many TRBJ1-5 NA TRBV6-1 TGTGCCAGCAGTCCATCCGGGGTCGCCAATCAGCCCCAGCATTTT CASSPSGVANQPQHF
many TRBJ1-1 NA TRBV20-1 TGCAGTGCCGAAAGAGGGACGGGGAACACTGAAGCTTTCTTT CSAERGTGNTEAFF